The 24 T cell receptor beta chains reported below all come from one sample, sequenced in a study of T cell repertoires in cytomegalovirus infection. MiXCR, applied by TCRdb to the reads, yields one record per CDR3 protein. The sample records 450,000 to 600,000 distinct CDR3 sequences, roughly 10% being singletons. Source material: PBMCs. These receptor sequences come from a human donor in good health (CMV status not recorded). Some clones in this sample may be carry-over from other donors' samples.

This clonotype was seen ten or more times. V and J are TRBV28 and TRBJ2-1; D is possibly TRBD1 (5 bases). The V end was cut by 6 bases, the J end by 4 bases, with 16 bases between. The CDR3 spans 15 residues. Germline lookup yields CDR1 MDHEN and CDR2 SYDVKM. Written as DNA, the CDR3 is TGTGCCAGCAGCCTATTTTCGGACATATACAATGAGCAGTTCTTC. Amino acids: CASSLFSDIYNEQFF.

The chain recombines TRBV19 with TRBJ2-6; possible D gene TRBD1, 5 bases. CDR3 length equals 18 residues. V was pared by 6 bases and J by 0 bases, with 18 bases between. Germline lookup yields CDR1 LNHDA and CDR2 SQIVND (reference sequence). CDR3 in amino acids: CASSNRRTKTSGANVLTF. DNA for the CDR3: TGTGCCAGTAGCAATCGCCGGACAAAAACCTCTGGGGCCAACGTCCTGACTTTC.

This clonotype was seen only a few times. V is TRBV3-1 and J is TRBJ1-5; D not certain. CDR1 and CDR2 from the germline V gene are LGHDT and YNNKEL (reference sequence). V lost 3 bases to trimming and J lost 1 base, with 7 bases between them. The CDR3 runs 14 residues. CDR3 sequence: CASSQGPSNQPQHF. The CDR3 DNA follows: TGTGCCAGCAGCCAGGGCCCCAGCAATCAGCCCCAGCATTTT.

This clonotype was seen ten or more times. For the CDR3, the DNA is TGTGCCAGTTGGGACCGGGGCCTCGAAGATACGCAGTATTTT. Its protein is CASWDRGLEDTQYF. The rearrangement links TRBV6-4 to TRBJ2-3; D possibly matches TRBD1 or TRBD2 (5 bases each). Trimming took off 9 bases at V and 5 bases at J, with 18 bases between the two ends. The CDR3 totals 14 residues. Germline CDR1 and CDR2: MRHNA and SNTAGT.

At least ten counts were recorded for this clonotype. V gene TRBV6-6 combines with J gene TRBJ1-2; the match to TRBD1 covers 7 bases. This CDR3 comprises 18 residues. Germline V lookup: CDR1 MNHNY, CDR2 SVGAGI (reference sequence). The V segment lost 2 bases and the J segment 3 bases; nucleotides outside the gene matches: 15. The CDR3 here is CASSYPSVRGTSDYGYTF. The CDR3 nucleotides read TGTGCCAGCAGTTACCCCAGCGTCAGGGGGACATCAGACTATGGCTACACCTTC.

In this sample, this clonotype turned up many times. The chain combines TRBV20-1 with TRBJ2-5; D unclear. V lost 0 bases and J lost 5, with 10 bases in between. Germline CDR1 is DFQATT and CDR2 is SNEGSKA (reference sequence). The CDR3 extends over 13 amino acids. The CDR3 reads CSARDFRVETQYF. Written as DNA, the CDR3 is TGCAGTGCTAGAGATTTCCGGGTGGAGACCCAGTACTTC.

The table lists this clonotype with many counts. Here the CDR3 DNA reads TGTGCCAGCAGCTTTCCTCGGACTAGCGGGGAACCCAGCTCCTACAATGAGCAGTTCTTC. Encoded protein: CASSFPRTSGEPSSYNEQFF. This chain joins TRBV7-8 and TRBJ2-1, with 12 bases lining up with TRBD2. The CDR3 contains 20 residues. Germline CDR1 is SGHVS and CDR2 is FQNEAQ. The J segment lost 0 bases and the V segment lost 3 bases, leaving 12 bases of the junction unmatched.

The table lists this clonotype with many counts. V is TRBV6-1 and J is TRBJ1-4; D is unclear. The CDR3 covers 14 residues. Germline CDR1 and CDR2: MNHNS and SASEGT. Deletions cut 9 bases from V and 0 bases from J, with 11 bases between. The CDR3 sequence: CASCPAATNEKLFF. The CDR3 DNA is TGTGCCAGTTGCCCCGCGGCAACTAATGAAAAACTGTTTTTT.

This clonotype has a count of ten or more. The chain recombines TRBV6-5 with TRBJ2-5, with D unclear. V lost 5 bases and J 1 base, leaving 17 bases between the germline ends. Germline CDR1 and CDR2: MNHEY and SVGAGI. This CDR3 region has 16 residues. CDR3 residues: CASSQKPARSQETQYF. The CDR3, as DNA: TGTGCCAGCAGTCAAAAGCCGGCTAGGAGCCAAGAGACCCAGTACTTC.

As regards this clonotype: A much larger clone lies a single base off, so this may be a read error. The rearrangement links TRBV7-6 to TRBJ1-6; perhaps TRBD1 as D (6 bases). This CDR3 contains 16 residues. Per germline, CDR1 SGHVS and CDR2 FNYEAQ. Deletions cut 8 bases from V and 8 bases from J, with 22 bases between. CDR3 loop: CASGLTGSWGDSPLHF. For the CDR3, the DNA is TGTGCCAGCGGCCTCACAGGGTCTTGGGGTGATTCACCCCTCCACTTT.

The V and J genes are TRBV7-9 and TRBJ1-1; D may be TRBD1 (5 bases). This CDR3 region has 15 residues. V was shortened by 2 bases and J by 3 bases, with 13 bases between the two germline ends. Germline V CDR1 and CDR2: SEHNR, FQNEAQ (reference sequence). Here the CDR3 DNA reads TGTGCCAGCAGCTTATTCGGGGCATCGGACACTGAAGCTTTCTTT. Its translation: CASSLFGASDTEAFF.

The chain employs TRBV20-1 and TRBJ1-4; maybe TRBD1 (6 bases). Germline-derived CDR1 and CDR2 are DFQATT and SNEGSKA (reference sequence). Trimming removed 0 bases at V and 5 bases at J, with 7 bases between. This CDR3 has 13 residues. CDR3 nucleotides: TGCAGTGCTAGAGAGGGGACAAATGAAAAACTGTTTTTT. Its translation is CSAREGTNEKLFF.

This clonotype appeared many times. The CDR3 region is CASSILPWGEQYF. The CDR3 DNA sequence: TGTGCCAGTAGTATCCTACCATGGGGCGAGCAGTACTTC. V gene TRBV19 combines with J gene TRBJ2-7; D is uncertain. V was trimmed by 3 bases and J by 6 bases, leaving 12 bases between them. This CDR3 is built from 13 residues. CDR1 is LNHDA and CDR2 is SQIVND in the germline V gene (reference sequence).

This clonotype was seen many times. The V and J genes are TRBV5-1 and TRBJ2-1; 10 nucleotides agree with TRBD2. With V trimmed by 6 bases and J by 5 bases, 8 bases remained unmatched. This CDR3 region has 15 residues. Germline V gives CDR1 SGHRS, CDR2 YFSETQ. This CDR3 reads CASTPGLARNNEQFF. CDR3 nucleotide sequence: TGCGCCAGCACACCGGGACTAGCGCGCAACAATGAGCAGTTCTTC.

This clonotype appeared many times. The V and J genes are TRBV28 and TRBJ1-1; D is uncertain. The V end was cut by 3 bases, the J end by 3 bases, with 11 bases between. CDR1 is MDHEN, CDR2 SYDVKM, per germline. CDR3 length equals 14 residues. CDR3 sequence (DNA): TGTGCCAGCAGTTTGTTCTCGGGGTACACTGAAGCTTTCTTT. It yields the protein CASSLFSGYTEAFF.

The chain carries TRBV7-9 and TRBJ1-1; no clear D. This CDR3 comprises 13 residues. Trimming removed 6 bases from V and 7 bases from J, with 15 bases in between. CDR1 is SEHNR and CDR2 is FQNEAQ in the germline V gene (reference sequence). The CDR3 reads CASRQGSHLEAFF. The DNA of the CDR3 is TGTGCCAGCAGACAAGGTTCGCACCTTGAAGCTTTCTTT.

This clonotype has at least ten counts. CDR3 loop: CASSDGAGAQPQHF. The CDR3 DNA reads as TGTGCCAGCAGCGACGGGGCGGGGGCTCAGCCCCAGCATTTT. The V and J genes are TRBV7-8 and TRBJ1-5, with TRBD1 as a possible D gene (6 bases). Germline CDR1 reads SGHVS; CDR2 reads FQNEAQ. The CDR3 consists of 14 residues. V was trimmed by 5 bases and J by 6 bases, leaving 14 bases between them.

This clonotype was seen many times. This sequence joins TRBV7-8 and TRBJ2-3; 9 bases match TRBD1. Germline V lookup: CDR1 SGHVS, CDR2 FQNEAQ. The CDR3 is made up of 15 amino acids. The V gene end was trimmed by 3 bases and the J gene end by 3 bases; junction bases not matched to a gene: 4. CDR3 in DNA: TGTGCCAGCAGCTTTGGACAGGGGTTAACAGATACGCAGTATTTT. This translates into CASSFGQGLTDTQYF.

This clonotype was counted ten times or more. The CDR3 DNA sequence: TGTGCCAGCAGCCAACAGGGGGCAGGCACTGAAGCTTTCTTT. Protein: CASSQQGAGTEAFF. The chain employs TRBV7-3 and TRBJ1-1; TRBD1 matches 9 bases. With V trimmed by 5 bases and J by 4 bases, 5 bases remained unmatched. The CDR3 covers 14 residues. The V gene's germline CDR1 is SGHTA and CDR2 FQGTGA.

This clonotype was counted only a few times. This chain uses TRBV12-3 or TRBV12-4 with TRBJ2-1; D unresolved. The CDR3 length is 17 residues. The germline V and J ends were trimmed by 3 bases and 7 bases, with 22 bases remaining between them. This CDR3 is CASSLKGWGTGSNEQFF. The CDR3 nucleotides read TGTGCCAGCAGTTTGAAGGGTTGGGGAACTGGATCAAATGAGCAGTTCTTC.

As regards this clonotype: This may stem from a read error, because a much larger clone lies one nucleotide away. The rearrangement links TRBV10-3 to TRBJ2-3; maybe TRBD2 (6 bases). Deletions cut 3 bases from V and 0 bases from J, with 7 bases between. The CDR3 has 14 amino acids. Germline-derived CDR1 and CDR2 are ENHRY and SYGVKD. CDR3 sequence reads: CAISDGTSTDTQYF. Here the CDR3 DNA reads TGTGCCATCAGTGATGGGACTAGCACAGATACGCAGTATTTT.

This clonotype was found many times. The chain couples TRBV7-9 to TRBJ1-2; possibly TRBD1 for D (6 bases). This CDR3 spans 14 amino acids. The germline V and J ends were trimmed by 0 bases and 4 bases, with 9 bases remaining between them. Germline lookup yields CDR1 SEHNR and CDR2 FQNEAQ (reference sequence). CDR3 bases: TGTGCCAGCAGCTTAGCTACAGGGAGCTATGGCTACACCTTC. It encodes CASSLATGSYGYTF.

The V gene is TRBV5-3, the J gene TRBJ2-3, with 10 positions matching TRBD2. TRBV5-3 counts as an open reading frame of uncertain function. Trimming took 3 bases from V and 3 from J; bases not matched to a gene: 4. This CDR3 contains 15 residues. Here the CDR3 DNA reads TGTGCCAGAAGCTGCACTAGCGGGAAGACAGATACGCAGTATTTT. The encoded protein is CARSCTSGKTDTQYF.

This clonotype occurred many times. The gene calls are TRBV6-5 and TRBJ2-1, with D perhaps assigned TRBD1 or TRBD2 (5 bases each). Between the trimmed V and J ends, which lost 6 bases and 7 bases, there was a span of 13 bases. This CDR3 is built from 13 residues. Germline-derived CDR1 and CDR2 are MNHEY and SVGAGI. This CDR3 is CASSRDPGNEQFF. The CDR3 bases are TGTGCCAGCAGCCGGGACCCCGGGAATGAGCAGTTCTTC.